This T cell receptor beta chain emerged from a study of cytomegalovirus exposure and HLA in healthy donors. All the people who gave samples were healthy bone marrow donors. Use of 60 Vbeta and 13 Jbeta primers characterized the PCR. Method: immunoSEQ multiplex PCR; TCRdb's copy keeps in-frame clones and lacks some. The profile covers 100,000 to 130,000 clones, with 77% appearing a single time and 4.2% taken by the ten largest. Study-level findings and limits: Rarity characterized most TCR sequences, yet some public TCRs appeared in many donors. The authors later found most CMV-associated TCR beta chains appeared HLA-restricted. Later work found that TCR association rates differed between HLA loci; DRB1 had the most and HLA-C the fewest.

A remark on this clone: The target antigen is unknown.

The material sequenced was PBMCs. This sequence was found in a male donor in good health and CMV-seronegative.

CDR3 DNA: TGTGCCAGCAGTCCCGGTAGGAGAGGGCCCAGGGAGACCCAGTACTTC. Protein sequence: CASSPGRRGPRETQYF. This chain connects TRBV27 to TRBJ2-5, with D possibly TRBD2 on 5 matching bases. In germline, CDR1 is MNHEY, CDR2 SMNVEV (reference sequence). V was trimmed by 5 bases and J by 5 bases, leaving 21 bases between them. The CDR3 contains 16 residues.